The 22 T cell receptor beta chains reported below all come from one sample, sequenced in a study of identifying expanded T cells in peripheral blood. Data came from immunoSEQ multiplex PCR; TCRdb stores just in-frame clones and leaves some out. The sample yields 75,000 to 95,000 clones, about 91% seen once. Sequencing was carried out using blood. The receptor set was obtained from a person between 18 and 69 years old in good health.

This rearrangement joins TRBV12-5 to TRBJ1-2; 10 bases map to TRBD1. Germline assignment: CDR1 LGHNT and CDR2 FRNRAP. The CDR3 has 16 residues. V dropped 0 bases and J dropped 8; count of bases not matched to a gene: 9. CDR3: CASGLVARQGAGGYTF. CDR3 bases: TGTGCTAGTGGTTTGGTGGCAAGACAGGGGGCGGGCGGCTACACCTTC.

The V call is TRBV4-2, the J call TRBJ2-1; no definite D call. V was trimmed by 3 bases and J by 9 bases, leaving 12 bases between them. The CDR3 is made up of 13 amino acids. Per germline, CDR1 LGHNA and CDR2 YNFKEQ. The CDR3 DNA reads as TGTGCCAGCAGCCAGAGCCCCTTGACTGAGCAGTTCTTC. This sequence encodes CASSQSPLTEQFF.

The rearrangement links TRBV6-5 to TRBJ1-1; D unresolved. V lost 0 bases to trimming and J lost 0 bases, with 8 bases between them. The CDR3 is 15 amino acids. Germline CDR1 and CDR2: MNHEY and SVGAGI. CDR3 nucleotides: TGTGCCAGCAGTTACTCGAGGCGGTTGAACACTGAAGCTTTCTTT. Translation gives CASSYSRRLNTEAFF.

The CDR3 DNA is TGTGCCAGCAGCTTGGCCCTAGCCAAAAACATTCAGTACTTC. Its translation: CASSLALAKNIQYF. V and J are TRBV5-5 and TRBJ2-4; no clear D. V was trimmed by 0 bases and J by 0 bases, leaving 4 bases between them. The CDR3 extends over 14 amino acids. Germline assignment: CDR1 SGHKS and CDR2 YYEKEE (reference sequence).

A few counts support this clone. The chain carries TRBV18 and TRBJ1-5; 7 bases line up with TRBD1. The CDR3 runs to 14 residues. CDR1 is KGHSH, CDR2 LQKENI, per germline. The V gene end was trimmed by 2 bases and the J gene end by 6 bases; junction bases not matched to a gene: 4. The CDR3 is CASSPETGRQPQHF. In nucleotides, the CDR3 is TGTGCCAGCTCACCAGAGACAGGGCGTCAGCCCCAGCATTTT.

The chain couples TRBV28 to TRBJ1-2; tentatively, D is TRBD1 (6 bases). Trimming stripped 6 bases from V and 8 bases from J, with 19 bases between. Germline V gene lookup returns CDR1 MDHEN and CDR2 SYDVKM. CDR3 length equals 14 residues. CDR3 sequence: CASRLSSGAGGYTF. The CDR3 region has the DNA TGTGCCAGCAGGCTCTCATCGGGGGCGGGAGGCTACACCTTC.

V usage is TRBV18 and J usage is TRBJ2-7, with TRBD2 as a possible D gene (6 bases). Germline V gives CDR1 KGHSH, CDR2 LQKENI. The CDR3 loop spans 14 amino acids. V shed 3 bases and J shed 2 bases, with 11 bases lying between them. CDR3 coding DNA: TGTGCCAGCTCACCCCAGGGAGGAGCCTACGAGCAGTACTTC. Its protein product is CASSPQGGAYEQYF.

The V call is TRBV13, the J call TRBJ2-1, with 7 bases lining up with TRBD1. Germline V gives CDR1 PRHDT, CDR2 FYEKMQ (reference sequence). The junction had 7 bases not matched to a gene; V was cut back by 1 base and J by 7 bases. This CDR3 is built from 15 residues. CDR3 sequence: CASSLAQGEGNEQFF. The CDR3 bases are TGTGCCAGCAGCTTAGCCCAGGGGGAAGGTAATGAGCAGTTCTTC.

The J gene is TRBJ2-1, the V gene TRBV18, with 12 bases identical to TRBD2. CDR1 and CDR2 from the germline V gene are KGHSH and LQKENI. With V trimmed by 4 bases and J by 7 bases, 5 bases remained unmatched. CDR3 length: 15 residues. The CDR3 spells CASSRGLAGSNEQFF. In nucleotides, the CDR3 is TGTGCCAGCTCACGCGGACTAGCGGGGTCAAATGAGCAGTTCTTC.

The chain combines TRBV7-2 with TRBJ2-3; a possible D gene is TRBD2 (5 bases). The CDR3 sequence is 15 residues long. V dropped 1 base and J dropped 3 bases, with 11 bases sitting between them. Germline CDR1 and CDR2: SGHTA and FQGNSA. CDR3: CASSLGNGETDTQYF. The CDR3 DNA reads TGTGCCAGCAGCTTAGGTAACGGGGAAACAGATACGCAGTATTTT. Full variable domain (missing parts from reference TRBV7-2 and TRBJ2-3): GAGVSQSPSNKVTEKGKDVELRCDPISGHTALYWYRQSLGQGLEFLIYFQGNSAPDKSGLPSDRFSAERTGGSVSTLTIQRTQQEDSAVYLCASSLGNGETDTQYFGPGTRLTVL.

This chain uses TRBV9 with TRBJ2-1; D uncertain. Germline V gene data show CDR1 as SGDLS and CDR2 as YYNGEE. V lost 4 bases, J lost 6 bases, and 11 bases lay in between. This CDR3 is built from 13 residues. Written as DNA, the CDR3 is TGTGCCAGCAGCCCAACACCTAGCAATGAGCAGTTCTTC. This sequence encodes CASSPTPSNEQFF.

The chain uses TRBV5-1 and TRBJ1-2; D call uncertain. Germline-derived CDR1 and CDR2 are SGHRS and YFSETQ. This CDR3 contains 14 residues. V was clipped by 0 bases and J by 6 bases, with 12 bases between them. The CDR3 DNA reads as TGCGCCAGCAGCTTGGAGGCGGGGAGGAATGGCTACACCTTC. It codes for CASSLEAGRNGYTF. Drawing the rest from reference TRBV5-1 and TRBJ1-2, the complete variable domain is KAGVTQTPRYLIKTRGQQVTLSCSPISGHRSVSWYQQTPGQGLQFLFEYFSETQRNKGNFPGRFSGRQFSNSRSEMNVSTLELGDSALYLCASSLEAGRNGYTFGSGTRLTVV.

This clone was found once. The chain has TRBV28 and TRBJ2-7; 8 bases are a match to TRBD1. Germline-derived CDR1 and CDR2 are MDHEN and SYDVKM. Trimming took 5 bases from V and 2 from J; bases not matched to a gene: 8. The CDR3 consists of 15 residues. CDR3 DNA: TGTGCCAGCAGTCAGGTGGCAGGGGGCCCCTACGAGCAGTACTTC. It yields the protein CASSQVAGGPYEQYF.

The rearrangement joins TRBV11-2 to TRBJ1-2; D gene unclear. Looked up from germline, CDR1 is SGHAT and CDR2 is FQNNGV. The CDR3 sequence is 14 residues long. The V gene lost 1 base and the J gene lost 1 base, with 7 bases spanning the gap. The CDR3 is CASSLGRNNYGYTF. The CDR3 DNA reads as TGTGCCAGCAGCTTAGGGCGGAATAACTATGGCTACACCTTC.

The chain is built from TRBV9 and TRBJ2-6; unclear D gene. In germline, CDR1 is SGDLS, CDR2 YYNGEE. Trimming took off 4 bases at V and 0 bases at J, with 5 bases between the two ends. This CDR3 is built from 14 residues. CDR3 region: CASSPFSGANVLTF. The CDR3 DNA reads TGTGCCAGCAGCCCCTTCTCTGGGGCCAACGTCCTGACTTTC.

The rearrangement joins TRBV11-2 to TRBJ1-1; no clear D gene. Germline assignment: CDR1 SGHAT and CDR2 FQNNGV. V dropped 5 bases and J dropped 2 bases, with 12 bases sitting between them. The CDR3 is 14 amino acids. For the CDR3, the DNA is TGTGCCAGCAGCAAAAAACAGAGAAACACTGAAGCTTTCTTT. Translation: CASSKKQRNTEAFF. Full variable domain (rest looked up from reference TRBV11-2 and TRBJ1-1): EAGVAQSPRYKIIEKRQSVAFWCNPISGHATLYWYQQILGQGPKLLIQFQNNGVVDDSQLPKDRFSAERLKGVDSTLKIQPAKLEDSAVYLCASSKKQRNTEAFFGQGTRLTVV.

V and J are TRBV7-2 and TRBJ2-2; possibly TRBD1 for D (6 bases). CDR1 is SGHTA and CDR2 is FQGNSA in the germline V gene. This CDR3 has 15 amino acids. With 5 bases removed from V and 1 base from J, the gap between germline ends came to 11 bases. The DNA for the CDR3 is TGTGCCAGCAGCCTCGCGACAGGGAACACCGGGGAGCTGTTTTTT. This gives the protein CASSLATGNTGELFF.

The chain employs TRBV6-4 and TRBJ2-5, with 8 bases lining up with TRBD2. Germline V gene sequence: CDR1 MRHNA, CDR2 SNTAGT. V was pared by 5 bases and J by 2 bases, with 7 bases of the junction left unmatched. The CDR3 runs 15 residues. Here the CDR3 reads CASSLTGGGQETQYF. CDR3 in DNA: TGTGCCAGCAGTCTCACAGGCGGGGGGCAAGAGACCCAGTACTTC.

V usage is TRBV5-4 and J usage is TRBJ1-2; D gene ambiguous. V gave up 2 bases and J gave up 0 bases, with 2 bases separating them. From germline, CDR1 is SGHNT and CDR2 YYREEE (reference sequence). The CDR3 loop spans 12 amino acids. CDR3 bases: TGTGCCAGCAGCTTCTCTAACTATGGCTACACCTTC. Amino acids: CASSFSNYGYTF.

The rearrangement links TRBV5-1 to TRBJ1-2, with D maybe TRBD1 (6 bases). The V end lost 7 bases, the J end lost 1 base, and 20 bases lay between the germline ends. Germline CDR1 is SGHRS and CDR2 is YFSETQ. The CDR3 totals 16 residues. CDR3 protein: CASPLRTAQSNYGYTF. The CDR3 coding sequence is TGCGCCAGCCCGCTGCGGACAGCGCAAAGTAACTATGGCTACACCTTC.

CDR3 amino acids: CASSLRSSMAGYNSPLHF. For the CDR3, the DNA is TGTGCCAGCAGCTTACGAAGTTCTATGGCAGGATATAATTCACCCCTCCACTTT. The V gene is TRBV7-2, the J gene TRBJ1-6; D is undetermined. Per the germline V gene, CDR1 is SGHTA and CDR2 is FQGNSA. This CDR3 has 18 residues. The germline V and J ends were trimmed by 2 bases and 4 bases, with 18 bases remaining between them.

V gene TRBV11-2 combines with J gene TRBJ1-2; D is possibly TRBD1 (5 bases). CDR3 length equals 14 residues. CDR1 is SGHAT and CDR2 is FQNNGV in the germline V gene. V dropped 11 bases and J dropped 3 bases, with 19 bases sitting between them. The CDR3 region is CASGTIQVYYGYTF. As DNA, the CDR3 is TGTGCCTCCGGGACCATCCAGGTCTACTATGGCTACACCTTC.